The entry below gives a single T cell receptor beta chain sequence along with its context. Antigen unknown. 13 Jbeta primers and 60 Vbeta primers were used for the PCR. The assay was immunoSEQ multiplex PCR, and TCRdb's table has in-frame clones only and misses some. There are tens of thousands of clones in the sample; around 61% occur only once, and around 2.7% lies in the top ten. Germline assignment: CDR1 SGHDT and CDR2 YYEEEE. The CDR3 contains 15 residues. V trimming: 2 bases; J trimming: 6 bases; junction bases outside the gene matches: 5. This entry comes from a study of cytomegalovirus exposure and HLA in healthy donors. Points from the study as a whole: In an earlier analysis, in approximately 630 donors, most V segments appeared productive either ~90% or ~30% of the time. Most CMV-associated TCR beta chains appeared HLA-restricted in a later analysis. Overall, approximately 150 TCR beta chains were annotated as cytomegalovirus-associated.

This receptor was taken from a woman in her forties or fifties in good health and CMV-seronegative. The chain uses TRBV5-6 and TRBJ1-2; 12 bases map to TRBD1. Sequenced input: PBMCs. In DNA form, the CDR3 reads TGTGCCAGCAGCTTTCCGGGACAGGGGGCTCATGGCTACACCTTC. Its translation is CASSFPGQGAHGYTF.